A single sample gave rise to the 10 T cell receptor beta chains below, sequenced in a study of metastatic and nonmetastatic thyroid tumors (TCRdb year 2020). Preparation of the library involved PCR. TCRdb shows the sequencer as Illumina HiSeq 4000. The public sequencing data were trimmed at Q25 with fastp and processed into clonotypes with MiXCR by TCRdb, which kept only in-frame beta chains. This sample holds roughly 14,000 clones; over 20% were observed only once. The leading ten clones occupy more than 10% of the sample. Before undergoing thyroid surgery, none of the patients had been given any kind of treatment. Sequences were obtained from tumor tissue. The source of these receptors is a female donor with papillary thyroid cancer or a benign thyroid nodule (not recorded which). Some clones in this sample may be carry-over from other donors' samples.

About this clone itself: One end of the junction varies from germline; a read error may be responsible. The chain uses TRBV30 and TRBJ1-3, with D unclear. CDR3 size: 12 residues. Germline V lookup: CDR1 GTSNPN, CDR2 SVGIG (reference sequence). For the CDR3, the DNA is TGTGCCTGGAGTGGGCCTGGAAACACCATATATTTC. It is translated as CAWSGPGNTIYF.

Ten or more counts support this clone. The chain is built from TRBV3-1 and TRBJ2-3; 13 bases fit TRBD2. Trimming took 6 bases from V and 1 from J; bases not matched to a gene: 4. Germline V gene lookup returns CDR1 LGHDT and CDR2 YNNKEL (reference sequence). This CDR3 is built from 16 residues. This CDR3 is CASSRTSGSGTDTQYF. The CDR3 DNA reads TGTGCCAGCAGTCGGACTAGCGGGAGTGGCACAGATACGCAGTATTTT.

Written as DNA, the CDR3 is TGTGCCAGCAGTCCGACAGGGGGCGACTATGGCTACACCTTC. Translated: CASSPTGGDYGYTF. The chain is built from TRBV6-2 or TRBV6-3 and TRBJ1-2; TRBD1 matches at 10 bases. The CDR3 loop spans 14 amino acids. The germline CDR1 and CDR2 sequences are MNHEY and SVGEGT. The J segment lost 3 bases and the V segment lost 5 bases, leaving 3 bases of the junction unmatched.

The chain links TRBV28 to TRBJ2-7, with a possible D match to TRBD2 (6 bases). Looked up from germline, CDR1 is MDHEN and CDR2 is SYDVKM. V was clipped by 10 bases and J by 4 bases, with 23 bases between them. This CDR3 contains 15 residues. The CDR3 reads CATHTNLALAYEQYF. The DNA of the CDR3 is TGTGCCACCCATACTAACCTAGCGTTAGCATACGAGCAGTACTTC.

V gene TRBV5-5 combines with J gene TRBJ1-1; no reliable D call. Germline values: CDR1 SGHKS, CDR2 YYEKEE (reference sequence). Trimming removed 5 bases from V and 0 bases from J, with 11 bases in between. The CDR3 is 14 residues long. The DNA of the CDR3 is TGTGCCAGCAGAGGACCCCCTCTGAACACTGAAGCTTTCTTT. The encoded protein is CASRGPPLNTEAFF.

This clone has at least ten counts. This chain links TRBV11-2 with TRBJ2-7, with no clear D. CDR1 SGHAT and CDR2 FQNNGV come from the germline V gene. Trimming stripped 0 bases from V and 3 bases from J, with 3 bases between. The CDR3 has 12 amino acids. The CDR3 coding sequence is TGTGCCAGCAGCTTAGACCGCTACGAGCAGTACTTC. Residues: CASSLDRYEQYF.

This clone was picked up many times. The chain links TRBV5-1 to TRBJ2-1; D remains unclear. The germline CDR1 and CDR2 sequences are SGHRS and YFSETQ. The CDR3 spans 13 residues. V dropped 2 bases and J dropped 9 bases, with 12 bases sitting between them. The CDR3 DNA reads as TGCGCCAGCAGCTTAGACTCCAATCCTGAGCAGTTCTTC. Translated: CASSLDSNPEQFF. Full variable domain (remainder filled in from reference TRBV5-1 and TRBJ2-1): KAGVTQTPRYLIKTRGQQVTLSCSPISGHRSVSWYQQTPGQGLQFLFEYFSETQRNKGNFPGRFSGRQFSNSRSEMNVSTLELGDSALYLCASSLDSNPEQFFGPGTRLTVL.

By sample fraction, this clone is medium-sized (0.01 to 0.1%). V usage is TRBV11-3 and J usage is TRBJ1-5, with 9 bases identical to TRBD1. V was pared by 4 bases and J by 0 bases, with 4 bases of the junction left unmatched. The germline CDR1 and CDR2 sequences are SGHNT and YENEEA. This CDR3 region has 16 residues. CDR3 in DNA: TGTGCCAGCAGCTGCCGGGACAGGGTTAGCAATCAGCCCCAGCATTTT. It codes for CASSCRDRVSNQPQHF.

This clone was seen many times. The chain has TRBV10-1 and TRBJ2-3; 8 bases agree with TRBD1. The CDR3 is 14 amino acids. V lost 10 bases and J lost 4; bases outside the gene matches: 10. The germline V gene encodes CDR1 WNHNN and CDR2 SYGVQD (reference sequence). The CDR3 nucleotides are TGCGCCACTTCGGACAGGGCGAGCCCAGATACGCAGTATTTT. Protein product: CATSDRASPDTQYF.

This clone was counted ten times or more. The V call is TRBV20-1, the J call TRBJ2-7; 10 bases are a match to TRBD1. The germline V gene encodes CDR1 DFQATT and CDR2 SNEGSKA (reference sequence). The CDR3 spans 13 residues. J lost 3 bases, V lost 1 base, and 0 bases had no gene match. The CDR3: CSARGTGGYEQYF. CDR3 nucleotide sequence: TGCAGTGCTAGAGGGACAGGGGGCTACGAGCAGTACTTC.